The sequence of this T cell receptor beta chain was determined in a study of T cell responses to AZD1222 COVID-19 vaccine. Profiling relied on immunoSEQ multiplex PCR, and the TCRdb table lists in-frame clones only, not all of them. The sample has 56,000 or so clones; 70% to 90% are singletons. The receptor was isolated from an adult in good health. This specimen was peripheral blood, taken on day 0 of AZD1222 vaccination.

The CDR3 protein is CASSYSKSYGYTF. The CDR3 nucleotides are TGTGCCAGCAGTTACTCGAAGAGCTATGGCTACACCTTC. This chain uses TRBV6-5 with TRBJ1-2; D is undetermined. Trimming cost V 0 bases and J 4 bases, with 6 bases left between them. Germline CDR1 reads MNHEY; CDR2 reads SVGAGI. The CDR3 length is 13 residues.